Given below is one TCR beta chain in context. The sample is drawn from a study of blood T cell repertoires in COVID-19. Study-wide background: Italy, Spain and the United States were the sources of the convalescent and acute COVID-19 samples. T cells, B-cell-depleted T cells, or PBMCs supplied cDNA or gDNA.

Assignment of participants to cohorts was predicated upon participant-reported clinical history. In the authors' workflow: Researchers report that nucleated cell counts were estimated from reference gene primer amplification. Measured with immunoSEQ multiplex PCR; TCRdb has only the in-frame clones, and not every one. Clone size and V and J calls were adopted from that table, with D and trimming inferred from the DNA. The data hold about 150,000 clones, with roughly 80% observed a single time. The specimen was PBMCs or T cells enriched from blood (not recorded which). The TCR originated in a man aged 50 to 60 who had recovered from COVID-19.

CDR3 sequence: CASSLARNTEAFF. The DNA of the CDR3 is TGTGCCAGCAGCTTAGCCAGGAACACTGAAGCTTTCTTT. The chain is built from TRBV7-8 and TRBJ1-1; no firm D call. Germline CDR1 and CDR2: SGHVS and FQNEAQ. Trimming removed 0 bases at V and 1 base at J, with 3 bases between. The CDR3 runs to 13 residues.